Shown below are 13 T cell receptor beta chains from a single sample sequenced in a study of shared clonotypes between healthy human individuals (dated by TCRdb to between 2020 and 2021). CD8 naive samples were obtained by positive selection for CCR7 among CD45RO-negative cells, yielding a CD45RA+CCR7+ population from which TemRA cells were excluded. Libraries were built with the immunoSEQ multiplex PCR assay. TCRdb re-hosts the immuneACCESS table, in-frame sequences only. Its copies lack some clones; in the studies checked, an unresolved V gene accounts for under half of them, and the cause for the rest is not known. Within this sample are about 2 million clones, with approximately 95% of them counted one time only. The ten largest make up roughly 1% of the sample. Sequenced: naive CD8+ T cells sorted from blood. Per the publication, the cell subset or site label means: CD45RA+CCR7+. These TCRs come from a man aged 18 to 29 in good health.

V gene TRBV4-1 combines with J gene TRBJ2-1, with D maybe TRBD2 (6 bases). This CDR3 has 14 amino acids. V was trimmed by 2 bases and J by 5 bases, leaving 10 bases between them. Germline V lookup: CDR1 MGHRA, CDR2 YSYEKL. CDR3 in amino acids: CASSQPGLDNEQFF. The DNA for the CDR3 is TGCGCCAGCAGCCAACCGGGACTCGACAATGAGCAGTTCTTC.

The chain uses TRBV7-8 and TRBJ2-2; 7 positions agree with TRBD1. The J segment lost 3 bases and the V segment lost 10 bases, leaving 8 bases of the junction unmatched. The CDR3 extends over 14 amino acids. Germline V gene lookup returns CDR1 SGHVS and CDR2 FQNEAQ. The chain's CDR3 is CANRRDSHTGELFF. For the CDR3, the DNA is TGTGCCAACAGAAGGGACAGCCACACCGGGGAGCTGTTTTTT. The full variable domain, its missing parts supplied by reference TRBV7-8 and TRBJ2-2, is GAGVSQSPRYKVAKRGQDVALRCDPISGHVSLFWYQQALGQGPEFLTYFQNEAQLDKSGLPSDRFFAERPEGSVSTLKIQRTQQEDSAVYLCANRRDSHTGELFFGEGSRLTVL.

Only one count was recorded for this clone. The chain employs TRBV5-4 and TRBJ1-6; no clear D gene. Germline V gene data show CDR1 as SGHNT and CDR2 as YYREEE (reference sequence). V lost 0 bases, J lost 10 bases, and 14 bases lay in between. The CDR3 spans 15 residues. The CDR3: CASSLEGGLSSPLHF. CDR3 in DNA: TGTGCCAGCAGCTTGGAGGGCGGATTAAGCTCACCCCTCCACTTT.

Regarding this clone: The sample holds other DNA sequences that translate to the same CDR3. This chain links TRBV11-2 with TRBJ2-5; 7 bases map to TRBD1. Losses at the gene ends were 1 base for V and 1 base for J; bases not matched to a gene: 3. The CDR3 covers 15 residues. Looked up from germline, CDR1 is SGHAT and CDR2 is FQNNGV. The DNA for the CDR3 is TGTGCCAGCAGCTTAGGAGCAGGGGGCCAAGAGACCCAGTACTTC. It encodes CASSLGAGGQETQYF. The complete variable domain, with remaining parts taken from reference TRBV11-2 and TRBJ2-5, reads EAGVAQSPRYKIIEKRQSVAFWCNPISGHATLYWYQQILGQGPKLLIQFQNNGVVDDSQLPKDRFSAERLKGVDSTLKIQPAKLEDSAVYLCASSLGAGGQETQYFGPGTRLLVL.

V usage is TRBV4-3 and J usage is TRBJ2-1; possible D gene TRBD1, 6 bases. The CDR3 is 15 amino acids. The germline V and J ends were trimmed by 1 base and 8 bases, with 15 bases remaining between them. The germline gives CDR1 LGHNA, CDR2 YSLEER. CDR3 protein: CASSQGRDTGDEQFF. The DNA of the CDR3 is TGCGCCAGCAGCCAAGGCCGGGACACCGGGGATGAGCAGTTCTTC.

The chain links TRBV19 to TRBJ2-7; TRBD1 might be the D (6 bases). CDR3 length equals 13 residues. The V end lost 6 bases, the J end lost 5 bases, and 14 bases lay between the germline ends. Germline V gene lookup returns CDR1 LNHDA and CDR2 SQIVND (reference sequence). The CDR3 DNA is TGTGCCAGTAGATCAACTGGACAGAACGAGCAGTACTTC. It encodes CASRSTGQNEQYF.

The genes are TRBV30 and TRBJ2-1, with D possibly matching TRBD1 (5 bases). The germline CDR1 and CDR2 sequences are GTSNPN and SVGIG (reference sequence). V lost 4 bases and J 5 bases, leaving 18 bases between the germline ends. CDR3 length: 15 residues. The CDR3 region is CAWTGSQKPHNEQFF. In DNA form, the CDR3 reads TGTGCCTGGACAGGGTCGCAAAAACCACACAATGAGCAGTTCTTC.

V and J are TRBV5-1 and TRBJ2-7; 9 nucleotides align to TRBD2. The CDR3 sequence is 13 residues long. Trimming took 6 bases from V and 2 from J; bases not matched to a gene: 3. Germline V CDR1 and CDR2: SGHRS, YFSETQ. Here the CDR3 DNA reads TGCGCCAGCAAGCTAGCGGGGACCTACGAGCAGTACTTC. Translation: CASKLAGTYEQYF.

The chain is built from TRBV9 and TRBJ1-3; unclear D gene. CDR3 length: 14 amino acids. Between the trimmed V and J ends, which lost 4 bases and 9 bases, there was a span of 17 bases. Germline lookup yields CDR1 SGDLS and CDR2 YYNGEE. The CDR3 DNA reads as TGTGCCAGCAGCCCCTCTTCATCGTTGGCCACCATATATTTT. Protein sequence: CASSPSSSLATIYF.

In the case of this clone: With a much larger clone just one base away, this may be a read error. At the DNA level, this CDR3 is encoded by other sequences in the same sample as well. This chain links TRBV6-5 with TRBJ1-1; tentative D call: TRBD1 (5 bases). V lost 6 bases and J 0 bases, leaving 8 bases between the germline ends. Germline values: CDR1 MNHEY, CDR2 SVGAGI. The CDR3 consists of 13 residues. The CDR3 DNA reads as TGTGCCAGCAGCCTGACAGTGAACACTGAAGCTTTCTTT. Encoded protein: CASSLTVNTEAFF.

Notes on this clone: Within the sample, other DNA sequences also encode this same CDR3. The CDR3: CASSYSGIDTQYF. The CDR3 region has the DNA TGTGCCAGCAGTTACTCAGGGATTGATACGCAGTATTTT. This chain joins TRBV6-5 and TRBJ2-3; D is unresolved. The CDR3 contains 13 residues. Trimming stripped 0 bases from V and 6 bases from J, with 7 bases between. CDR1 and CDR2 (germline): MNHEY, SVGAGI.

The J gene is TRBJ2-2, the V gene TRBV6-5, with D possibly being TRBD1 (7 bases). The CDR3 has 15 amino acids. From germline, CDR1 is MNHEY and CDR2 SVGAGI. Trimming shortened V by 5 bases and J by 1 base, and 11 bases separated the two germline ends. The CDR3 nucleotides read TGTGCCAGCAGTGGGAGGACAGGGAACACCGGGGAGCTGTTTTTT. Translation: CASSGRTGNTGELFF.

Here the CDR3 DNA reads TGTGCCAGCAGTGAAGCGCTATGGCAGACAGACTACGAGCAGTACTTC. Its protein product is CASSEALWQTDYEQYF. The rearrangement uses TRBV6-1 and TRBJ2-7, with D tentatively TRBD1 (5 bases). CDR1 is MNHNS, CDR2 SASEGT, per germline. Trimming took off 0 bases at V and 3 bases at J, with 15 bases between the two ends. CDR3 length equals 16 residues.